This T cell receptor (beta chain) was captured in a study of blood T cell repertoires in COVID-19. Across the whole study: Material from acute and convalescent COVID-19 was sourced from the United States, Italy and Spain. Sources were T cells, B-cell-depleted T cells, or PBMCs; the material itself was cDNA or gDNA.

CDR1 WSHSY and CDR2 SAAADI come from the germline V gene. CDR3 length: 14 residues. V was pared by 4 bases and J by 0 bases, with 6 bases between. This clone has a single count. Original handling: Amplifying reference gene primers gave estimates of nucleated cell counts. TCRdb's table, derived via immunoSEQ multiplex PCR, lists solely in-frame clones and lacks some. The DNA gave D and trimming, while V, J and clone size come from that table. The table lists 150,000 to 180,000 clones, about three quarters of them singletons, with around 1.5% in the top ten. The material sequenced was peripheral blood. The sequence was collected from an elderly man with acute or convalescent COVID-19. This chain connects TRBV10-2 to TRBJ1-4; D possibly corresponds to TRBD1 (5 bases). The CDR3 protein is CASSGQTTNEKLFF. CDR3 DNA: TGCGCCAGCAGTGGACAGACAACTAATGAAAAACTGTTTTTT.